This T cell receptor (beta chain) was sequenced in a study of regulatory T cells in long-lasting Graves disease. Time point noted: newly diagnosed GD, antithyroid drugs for less than 3 months. RNA extracted from PBMCs served as the sequencing template. V was trimmed by 3 bases and J by 8 bases, leaving 11 bases between them. The CDR3 consists of 14 residues. Germline lookup yields CDR1 MNHEY and CDR2 SMNVEV (reference sequence). To make TCR beta libraries, researchers used iRepertoire HTBI primers and Arm-PCR of CDR3 regions. TCRdb processed the multiplex PCR reads anew with MiXCR; each CDR3 protein has one entry. Among under 450,000 distinct CDR3 sequences listed, 12% were seen once. This clonotype was counted at least ten times. This sample was also put to use in a study of T cells in Graves' hyperthyroidism and ophthalmopathy. Turning to that study: Ophthalmopathy, as predicted by the model, came a median roughly 6.3 months after the prediction.

Here the sequenced sample was peripheral blood mononuclear cells (PBMCs), taken at new diagnosis, from a patient treated with antithyroid drugs. The chain combines TRBV27 with TRBJ1-6, with D tentatively TRBD1 (5 bases). The clonotype was recovered from a woman in her late teens or twenties with Graves disease. CDR3 in DNA: TGTGCCAGCAGTTTTTGGGGCAGCTATTCACCCCTCCACTTT. Amino acids: CASSFWGSYSPLHF.